This is a list of T cell receptor beta chains from one sample in a study of patients and donors after allogeneic stem cell transplantation. In TCRdb, the RT-PCR reads were re-called with MiXCR into one record per CDR3 protein. The sample has fewer than 500,000 distinct CDR3 sequences, approximately 16% seen once. Sample: blood, either unsorted or a sorted T cell fraction (not recorded which). The receptors derive from a human donor who was either an allogeneic HSCT recipient or a stem cell or donor lymphocyte infusion donor (not recorded which). It is not recorded whose cells these are; they may come from a transplant donor. CDR3s include the opening cysteine and the closing phenylalanine or tryptophan. Fields, in order: clone size, D gene, J gene, CDR3 length, V gene, CDR3 protein, CDR3 DNA. A D gene is named only where the DNA matches it firmly. Part of the rows lack a size; the others show once, few, many or a class for expanded clones.

>few|-|TRBJ1-5|16|TRBV27
CASSFLGGPSNQPQHF
TGTGCCAGCAGTTTCCTCGGGGGACCCAGCAATCAGCCCCAGCATTTT
>-|-|TRBJ1-4|13|TRBV12-3/TRBV12-4
CASKGPRGEKLFF
TGTGCCAGCAAGGGGCCTAGAGGGGAAAAACTGTTTTTT
>few|-|TRBJ2-1|15|TRBV14
CASSRTPSSYNEQFF
TGTGCCAGCAGCCGGACTCCAAGCTCCTACAATGAGCAGTTCTTC
>few|-|TRBJ2-5|12|TRBV6-2/TRBV6-3
CASRASQAAQYF
TGTGCCAGCAGAGCATCTCAAGCGGCCCAGTACTTC
>-|TRBD1|TRBJ1-5|17|TRBV5-1
CASSRGTGGGSNQPQHF
TGCGCCAGCAGCCGCGGGACAGGGGGTGGGAGCAATCAGCCCCAGCATTTT
>few|-|TRBJ1-5|15|TRBV7-9
CASSPGRFGNQPQHF
TGTGCCAGCAGCCCCGGGCGCTTCGGTAATCAGCCCCAGCATTTT
>few|TRBD2|TRBJ2-1|13|TRBV6-1
CASLAGGENEQFF
TGTGCCAGTCTAGCGGGGGGGGAGAATGAGCAGTTCTTC
>few|-|TRBJ1-5|14|TRBV12-3/TRBV12-4
CASSSRASNQPQHF
TGTGCCAGCAGTAGCAGGGCAAGCAATCAGCCCCAGCATTTT
>few|-|TRBJ2-5|14|TRBV11-2
CASREPRGEGTQYF
TGTGCCAGCAGGGAGCCGAGGGGTGAGGGGACCCAGTACTTC
>many|-|TRBJ2-2|14|TRBV12-3/TRBV12-4
CASSFTGNSGELFF
TGTGCCAGCAGCTTTACAGGGAATTCCGGGGAGCTGTTTTTT
>few|TRBD2|TRBJ2-1|15|TRBV18
CASSPGTSAGLEQFF
TGTGCCAGCTCACCTGGGACTAGCGCCGGACTGGAGCAGTTCTTC